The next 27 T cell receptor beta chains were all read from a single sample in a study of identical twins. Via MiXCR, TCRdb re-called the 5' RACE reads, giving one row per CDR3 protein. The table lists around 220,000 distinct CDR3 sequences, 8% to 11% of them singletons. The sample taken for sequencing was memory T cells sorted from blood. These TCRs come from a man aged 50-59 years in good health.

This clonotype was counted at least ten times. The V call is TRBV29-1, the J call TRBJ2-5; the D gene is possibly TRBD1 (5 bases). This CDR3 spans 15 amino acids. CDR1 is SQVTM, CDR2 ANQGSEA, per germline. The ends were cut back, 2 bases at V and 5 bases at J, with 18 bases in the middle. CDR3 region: CSVENPRGIGETQYF. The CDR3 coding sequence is TGCAGCGTTGAAAACCCAAGGGGAATTGGGGAGACCCAGTACTTC. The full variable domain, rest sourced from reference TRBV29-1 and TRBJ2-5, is SAVISQKPSRDICQRGTSLTIQCQVDSQVTMMFWYRQQPGQSLTLIATANQGSEATYESGFVIDKFPISRPNLTFSTLTVSNMSPEDSSIYLCSVENPRGIGETQYFGPGTRLLVL.

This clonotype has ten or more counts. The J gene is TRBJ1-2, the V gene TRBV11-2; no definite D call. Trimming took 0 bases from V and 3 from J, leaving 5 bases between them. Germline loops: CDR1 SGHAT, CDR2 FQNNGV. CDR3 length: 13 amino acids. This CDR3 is CASSLDVHYGYTF. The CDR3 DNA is TGTGCCAGCAGCTTAGATGTACACTATGGCTACACCTTC.

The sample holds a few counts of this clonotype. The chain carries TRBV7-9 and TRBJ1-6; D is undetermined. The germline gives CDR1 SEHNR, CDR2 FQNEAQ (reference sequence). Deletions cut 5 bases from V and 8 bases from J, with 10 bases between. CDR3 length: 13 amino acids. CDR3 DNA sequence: TGTGCCAGCAGCCCTAGAGGTGATTCACCCCTCCACTTT. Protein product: CASSPRGDSPLHF.

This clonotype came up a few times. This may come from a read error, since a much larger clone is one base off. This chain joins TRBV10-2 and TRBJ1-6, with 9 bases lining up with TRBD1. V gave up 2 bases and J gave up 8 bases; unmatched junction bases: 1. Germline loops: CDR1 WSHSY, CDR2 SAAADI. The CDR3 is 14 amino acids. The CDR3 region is CASSEGQGHSPLHF. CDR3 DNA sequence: TGCGCCAGCAGTGAGGGACAGGGGCATTCACCCCTCCACTTT.

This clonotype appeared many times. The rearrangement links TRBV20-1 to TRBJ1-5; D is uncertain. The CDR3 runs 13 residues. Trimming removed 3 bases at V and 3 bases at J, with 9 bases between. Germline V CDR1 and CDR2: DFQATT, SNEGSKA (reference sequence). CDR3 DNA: TGCAGTGCTAGCACAGATAACAATCAGCCCCAGCATTTT. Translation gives CSASTDNNQPQHF.

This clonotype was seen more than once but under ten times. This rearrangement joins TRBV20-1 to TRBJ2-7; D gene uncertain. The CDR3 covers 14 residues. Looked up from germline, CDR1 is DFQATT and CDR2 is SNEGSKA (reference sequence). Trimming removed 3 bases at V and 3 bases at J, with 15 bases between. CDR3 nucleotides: TGCAGTGCTAGCCCCGATGTACCCCGCTACGAGCAGTACTTC. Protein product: CSASPDVPRYEQYF.

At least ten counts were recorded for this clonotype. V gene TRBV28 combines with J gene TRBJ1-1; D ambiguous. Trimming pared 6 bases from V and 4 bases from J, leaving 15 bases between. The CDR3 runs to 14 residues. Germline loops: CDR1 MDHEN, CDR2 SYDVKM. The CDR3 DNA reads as TGTGCCAGCAGGTACCCCCAGGTACCCACTGAAGCTTTCTTT. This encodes CASRYPQVPTEAFF.

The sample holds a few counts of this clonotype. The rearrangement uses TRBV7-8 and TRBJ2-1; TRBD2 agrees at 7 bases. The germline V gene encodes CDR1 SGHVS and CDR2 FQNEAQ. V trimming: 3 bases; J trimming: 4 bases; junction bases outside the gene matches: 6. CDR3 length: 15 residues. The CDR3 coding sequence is TGTGCCAGCAGCTTGGGCGGGAGCTTATACAATGAGCAGTTCTTC. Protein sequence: CASSLGGSLYNEQFF.

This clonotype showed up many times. Here the CDR3 reads CASTIGTSGSNEQFF. The CDR3 bases are TGTGCCAGCACTATAGGGACTAGCGGGAGTAATGAGCAGTTCTTC. The chain links TRBV25-1 to TRBJ2-1; TRBD2 aligns across 14 bases. The CDR3 sequence is 15 residues long. V lost 7 bases to trimming and J lost 7 bases; unmatched junction nucleotides: 6. CDR1 is MGHDK and CDR2 is SYGVNS in the germline V gene.

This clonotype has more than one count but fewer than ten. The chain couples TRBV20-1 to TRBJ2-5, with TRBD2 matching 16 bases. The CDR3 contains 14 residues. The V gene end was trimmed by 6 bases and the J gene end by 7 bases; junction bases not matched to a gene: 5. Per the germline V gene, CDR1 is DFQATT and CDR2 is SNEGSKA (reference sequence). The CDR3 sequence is CSAGLAGGPGTQYF. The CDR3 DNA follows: TGCAGTGCGGGACTAGCGGGAGGGCCTGGGACCCAGTACTTC.

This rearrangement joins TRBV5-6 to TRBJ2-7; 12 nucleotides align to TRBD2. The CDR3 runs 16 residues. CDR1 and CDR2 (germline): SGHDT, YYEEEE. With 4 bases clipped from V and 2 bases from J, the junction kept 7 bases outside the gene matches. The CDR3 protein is CASSKTSGGHTYEQYF. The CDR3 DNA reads TGTGCCAGCAGCAAAACTAGCGGGGGGCACACCTACGAGCAGTACTTC.

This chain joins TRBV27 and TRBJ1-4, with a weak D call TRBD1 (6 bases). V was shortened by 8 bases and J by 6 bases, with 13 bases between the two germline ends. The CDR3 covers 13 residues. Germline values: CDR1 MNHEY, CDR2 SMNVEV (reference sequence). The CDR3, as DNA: TGTGCCAGCGCAAGAAGGGGGGATGAAAAACTGTTTTTT. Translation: CASARRGDEKLFF.

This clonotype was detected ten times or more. The CDR3 sequence: CAISLTSGGRTDTQYF. The DNA for the CDR3 is TGTGCCATCAGTCTTACTAGCGGGGGACGCACAGATACGCAGTATTTT. The rearrangement links TRBV10-3 to TRBJ2-3, with 11 bases matching TRBD2. Germline V CDR1 and CDR2: ENHRY, SYGVKD. J gave up 1 base and V 5 bases, and 5 bases lay outside the gene matches. This CDR3 contains 16 residues.

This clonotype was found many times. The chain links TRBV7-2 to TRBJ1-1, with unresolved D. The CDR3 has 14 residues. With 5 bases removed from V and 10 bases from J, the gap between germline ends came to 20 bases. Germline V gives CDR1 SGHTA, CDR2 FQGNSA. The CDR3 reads CASSPQTFERGAFF. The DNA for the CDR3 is TGTGCCAGCAGCCCGCAGACTTTCGAACGGGGAGCTTTCTTT.

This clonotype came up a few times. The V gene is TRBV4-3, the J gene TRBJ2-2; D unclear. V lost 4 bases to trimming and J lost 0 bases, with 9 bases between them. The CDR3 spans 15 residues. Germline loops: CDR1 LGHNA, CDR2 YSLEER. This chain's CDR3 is CASSRTAANTGELFF. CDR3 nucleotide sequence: TGCGCCAGCAGCCGCACGGCCGCGAACACCGGGGAGCTGTTTTTT.

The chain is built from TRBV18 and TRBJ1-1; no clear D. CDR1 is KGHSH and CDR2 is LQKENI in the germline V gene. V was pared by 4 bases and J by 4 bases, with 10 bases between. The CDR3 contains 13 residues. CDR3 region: CASSLDTTTEAFF. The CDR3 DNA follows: TGTGCCAGCTCACTTGACACCACCACTGAAGCTTTCTTT.

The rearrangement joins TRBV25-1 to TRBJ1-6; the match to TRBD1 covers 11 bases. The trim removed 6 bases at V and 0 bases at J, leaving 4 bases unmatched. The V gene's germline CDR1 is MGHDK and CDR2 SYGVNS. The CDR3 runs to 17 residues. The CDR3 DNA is TGTGCCAGCAGCGGTGGGACAGGGGGCTCCTATAATTCACCCCTCCACTTT. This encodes CASSGGTGGSYNSPLHF.

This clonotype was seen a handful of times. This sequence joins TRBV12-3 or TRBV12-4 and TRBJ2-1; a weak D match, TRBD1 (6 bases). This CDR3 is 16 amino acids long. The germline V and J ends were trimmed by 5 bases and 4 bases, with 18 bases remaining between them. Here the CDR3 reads CASSLRGRAIYNEQFF. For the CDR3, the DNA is TGTGCCAGCAGTCTCAGGGGAAGGGCGATATACAATGAGCAGTTCTTC.

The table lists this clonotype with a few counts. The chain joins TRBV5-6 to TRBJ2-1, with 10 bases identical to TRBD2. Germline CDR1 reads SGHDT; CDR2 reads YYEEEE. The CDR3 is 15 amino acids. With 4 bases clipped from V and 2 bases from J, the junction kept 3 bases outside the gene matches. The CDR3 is CASSRSGGAYNEQFF. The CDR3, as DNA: TGTGCCAGCAGCCGCAGCGGGGGGGCCTACAATGAGCAGTTCTTC.

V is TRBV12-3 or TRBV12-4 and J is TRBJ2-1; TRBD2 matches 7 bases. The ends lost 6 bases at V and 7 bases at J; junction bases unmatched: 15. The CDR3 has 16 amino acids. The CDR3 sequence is CASSRQAGNSLNEQFF. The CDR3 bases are TGTGCCAGCAGCCGGCAAGCGGGAAACTCCTTGAATGAGCAGTTCTTC.

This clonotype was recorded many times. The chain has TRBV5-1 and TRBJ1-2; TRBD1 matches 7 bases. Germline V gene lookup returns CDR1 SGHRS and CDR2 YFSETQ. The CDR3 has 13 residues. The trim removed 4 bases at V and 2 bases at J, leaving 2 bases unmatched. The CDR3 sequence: CASSETGNYGYTF. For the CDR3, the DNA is TGCGCCAGCAGCGAGACAGGGAACTATGGCTACACCTTC.

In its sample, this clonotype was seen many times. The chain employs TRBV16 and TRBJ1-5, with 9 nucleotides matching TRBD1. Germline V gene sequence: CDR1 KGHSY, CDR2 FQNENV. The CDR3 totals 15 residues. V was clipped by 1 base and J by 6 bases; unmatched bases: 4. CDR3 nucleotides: TGTGCCAGCAGCCAATTGGGACAGGGAGGTCAGCCCCAGCATTTT. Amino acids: CASSQLGQGGQPQHF. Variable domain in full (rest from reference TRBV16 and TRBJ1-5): GEEVAQTPKHLVRGEGQKAKLYCAPIKGHSYVFWYQQVLKNEFKFLISFQNENVFDETGMPKERFSAKCLPNSPCSLEIQATKLEDSAVYFCASSQLGQGGQPQHFGDGTRLSIL.

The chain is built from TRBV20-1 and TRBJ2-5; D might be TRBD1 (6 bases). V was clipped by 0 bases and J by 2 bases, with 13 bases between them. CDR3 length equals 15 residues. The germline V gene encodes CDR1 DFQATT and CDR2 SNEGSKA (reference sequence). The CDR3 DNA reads TGCAGTGCTAGAGATGGCAGGGGTGGACAAGAGACCCAGTACTTC. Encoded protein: CSARDGRGGQETQYF.

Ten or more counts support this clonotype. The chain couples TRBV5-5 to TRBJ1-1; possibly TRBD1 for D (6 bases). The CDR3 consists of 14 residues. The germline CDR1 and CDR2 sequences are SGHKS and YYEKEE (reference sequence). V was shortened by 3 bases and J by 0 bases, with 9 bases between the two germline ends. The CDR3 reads CASSWEGVNTEAFF. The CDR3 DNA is TGTGCCAGCAGCTGGGAGGGGGTGAACACTGAAGCTTTCTTT.

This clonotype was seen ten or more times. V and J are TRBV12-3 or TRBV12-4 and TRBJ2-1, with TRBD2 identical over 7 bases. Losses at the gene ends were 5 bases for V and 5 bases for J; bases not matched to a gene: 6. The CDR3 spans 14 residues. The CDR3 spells CASSISGVHNEQFF. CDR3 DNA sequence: TGTGCCAGCAGTATAAGCGGGGTTCACAATGAGCAGTTCTTC.

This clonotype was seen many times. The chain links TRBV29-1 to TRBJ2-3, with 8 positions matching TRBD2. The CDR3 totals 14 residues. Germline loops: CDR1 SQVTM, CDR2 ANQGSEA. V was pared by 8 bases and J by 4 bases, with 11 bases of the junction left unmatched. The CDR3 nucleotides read TGCAGCTCCCTCGGGACTAGAGGATCAGATACGCAGTATTTT. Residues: CSSLGTRGSDTQYF.

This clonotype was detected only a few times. The CDR3 is CASSQARGGRNIQYF. CDR3 bases: TGTGCCAGCAGCCAAGCCCGGGGGGGCCGTAACATTCAGTACTTC. V is TRBV3-1 and J is TRBJ2-4, with 8 bases aligning to TRBD2. CDR1 and CDR2 (germline): LGHDT, YNNKEL (reference sequence). V dropped 1 base and J dropped 7; count of bases not matched to a gene: 6. This CDR3 spans 15 amino acids.